This T cell receptor beta chain was recovered during a study of blood T cells in healthy people across ages. The authors ran a second PCR of about 6 to 11 cycles using a sample-barcoded 5' primer and a J-beta primer mix. TCRdb analysed the 5' RACE reads with MiXCR anew, one entry per CDR3 protein. The sample carries around 1,600,000 distinct CDR3 sequences, about 45% recorded once. The CDR3 runs 15 residues. Germline trimming cut 6 bases from V and 5 bases from J; bases unmatched to any gene: 10. Germline V lookup: CDR1 DFQATT, CDR2 SNEGSKA (reference sequence). About 10 milliliters of peripheral blood were drawn from each donor into EDTA-treated tubes.

The V call is TRBV20-1, the J call TRBJ2-5, with 12 bases aligning to TRBD2. The receptor's source is a woman aged 18-29 years in good health. The sequenced sample consisted of blood. The CDR3 is CSAGRGLAGGETQYF. CDR3 in DNA: TGCAGTGCGGGCCGGGGACTAGCGGGCGGCGAGACCCAGTACTTC.